These T cell receptor beta chains were read from a single sample in a study of T cells after yellow fever vaccination. TCRdb re-called the 5' RACE reads with MiXCR, one entry per CDR3 protein. The data show a few hundred thousand distinct CDR3 sequences, roughly 4.3% seen once. Sequences were derived from PBMCs, sampled 5 days after the yellow fever booster vaccination. Every receptor here comes from a man between 18 and 35 years old who received the YFV17D yellow fever vaccine. CDR3s include the opening cysteine and the closing phenylalanine or tryptophan. The D gene is left open where the match is weak. Not all rows give a size; the values are once, few, many and, for expanded clones, a class.

j_call: TRBJ1-2
v_call: TRBV5-1
d_call: -
clone_size: many
cdr3_length: 13
cdr3_aa: CASSEDSSYGYTF
cdr3_nt: TGCGCCAGCAGCGAGGACAGTTCTTATGGCTACACCTTC

j_call: TRBJ2-7
v_call: TRBV10-3
d_call: TRBD1
clone_size: few
cdr3_length: 15
cdr3_aa: CAISGRGRGPREQYF
cdr3_nt: TGTGCCATCAGTGGGAGGGGCAGGGGGCCACGGGAGCAGTACTTC

j_call: TRBJ2-1
v_call: TRBV7-9
d_call: -
clone_size: few
cdr3_length: 16
cdr3_aa: CASSRTSPSSYNEQFF
cdr3_nt: TGTGCCAGCAGCCGTACCTCCCCGAGCTCCTACAATGAGCAGTTCTTC

j_call: TRBJ2-3
v_call: TRBV4-1
d_call: TRBD2
clone_size: many
cdr3_length: 16
cdr3_aa: CASSQDSGGSTDTQYF
cdr3_nt: TGCGCCAGCAGCCAAGATAGCGGGGGTAGCACAGATACGCAGTATTTT

j_call: TRBJ2-2
v_call: TRBV6-6
d_call: -
clone_size: -
cdr3_length: 16
cdr3_aa: CASSWPAISNTGELFF
cdr3_nt: TGTGCCAGCAGTTGGCCGGCCATCTCGAACACCGGGGAGCTGTTTTTT

j_call: TRBJ1-2
v_call: TRBV28
d_call: TRBD1
clone_size: -
cdr3_length: 14
cdr3_aa: CASSTLGQGRGYTF
cdr3_nt: TGTGCCAGCAGTACCTTAGGACAGGGACGAGGCTACACCTTC

j_call: TRBJ2-3
v_call: TRBV7-9
d_call: -
clone_size: many
cdr3_length: 16
cdr3_aa: CASSTTGELITDTQYF
cdr3_nt: TGTGCCAGCAGCACCACCGGGGAGTTAATCACAGATACGCAGTATTTT

j_call: TRBJ2-7
v_call: TRBV27
d_call: -
clone_size: few
cdr3_length: 12
cdr3_aa: CASRQDSNEQYF
cdr3_nt: TGTGCCAGCAGACAAGACAGTAACGAGCAGTACTTC

j_call: TRBJ1-1
v_call: TRBV20-1
d_call: -
clone_size: -
cdr3_length: 15
cdr3_aa: CSANYWSGGDTEAFF
cdr3_nt: TGCAGTGCCAATTATTGGTCGGGGGGAGATACTGAAGCTTTCTTT

j_call: TRBJ2-6
v_call: TRBV7-6
d_call: TRBD1
clone_size: -
cdr3_length: 18
cdr3_aa: CASSDRTGPYSGANVLTF
cdr3_nt: TGTGCCAGCAGCGATCGGACAGGACCCTACTCTGGGGCCAACGTCCTGACTTTC

j_call: TRBJ2-3
v_call: TRBV7-8
d_call: -
clone_size: few
cdr3_length: 15
cdr3_aa: CASAFKGGPTDTQYF
cdr3_nt: TGTGCCAGCGCATTCAAAGGGGGACCCACAGATACGCAGTATTTT

j_call: TRBJ2-5
v_call: TRBV5-1
d_call: -
clone_size: many
cdr3_length: 14
cdr3_aa: CASSLQPGDETQYF
cdr3_nt: TGCGCCAGCAGCTTACAGCCCGGCGACGAGACCCAGTACTTC

j_call: TRBJ1-3
v_call: TRBV5-1
d_call: TRBD1
clone_size: -
cdr3_length: 16
cdr3_aa: CASSSGTAPSGNTIYF
cdr3_nt: TGCGCCAGCAGCTCTGGGACAGCTCCCTCTGGAAACACCATATATTTT

j_call: TRBJ1-6
v_call: TRBV5-6
d_call: -
clone_size: -
cdr3_length: 14
cdr3_aa: CASSRTGSVAPLHF
cdr3_nt: TGTGCCAGCAGCCGTACAGGGTCTGTAGCACCCCTCCACTTT

j_call: TRBJ2-3
v_call: TRBV4-1
d_call: -
clone_size: -
cdr3_length: 14
cdr3_aa: CASSQDQEGDTQYF
cdr3_nt: TGCGCCAGCAGCCAAGATCAAGAGGGAGATACGCAGTATTTT

j_call: TRBJ1-3
v_call: TRBV7-9
d_call: -
clone_size: -
cdr3_length: 15
cdr3_aa: CASSLEGTPGNTIYF
cdr3_nt: TGTGCCAGCAGCTTAGAGGGGACACCGGGAAACACCATATATTTT

j_call: TRBJ2-3
v_call: TRBV13
d_call: -
clone_size: -
cdr3_length: 13
cdr3_aa: CASEQGSTDTQYF
cdr3_nt: TGTGCCAGCGAACAGGGTAGCACAGATACGCAGTATTTT

j_call: TRBJ2-7
v_call: TRBV20-1
d_call: TRBD1
clone_size: few
cdr3_length: 11
cdr3_aa: CSASQDRGSYF
cdr3_nt: TGCAGTGCTAGTCAGGACAGGGGATCGTACTTC

j_call: TRBJ2-2
v_call: TRBV12-3/TRBV12-4
d_call: -
clone_size: few
cdr3_length: 20
cdr3_aa: CASRRPYLLDPGANTGELFF
cdr3_nt: TGTGCCAGCAGGCGCCCATATCTTTTAGATCCGGGGGCGAACACCGGGGAGCTGTTTTTT

j_call: TRBJ1-1
v_call: TRBV11-2
d_call: -
clone_size: -
cdr3_length: 13
cdr3_aa: CASSARVNTEAFF
cdr3_nt: TGTGCCAGCAGTGCCAGGGTGAACACTGAAGCTTTCTTT

j_call: TRBJ2-7
v_call: TRBV12-3/TRBV12-4
d_call: -
clone_size: few
cdr3_length: 13
cdr3_aa: CASRIGGAGEQYF
cdr3_nt: TGTGCCAGCAGAATTGGAGGGGCCGGGGAGCAGTACTTC

j_call: TRBJ1-5
v_call: TRBV12-3/TRBV12-4
d_call: -
clone_size: few
cdr3_length: 14
cdr3_aa: CASNLQGFNQPQHF
cdr3_nt: TGTGCCAGCAATCTACAGGGTTTCAATCAGCCCCAGCATTTT

j_call: TRBJ2-3
v_call: TRBV6-2/TRBV6-3
d_call: -
clone_size: -
cdr3_length: 12
cdr3_aa: CASSYYGDTQYF
cdr3_nt: TGTGCCAGCAGTTACTACGGGGATACGCAGTATTTT

j_call: TRBJ1-2
v_call: TRBV4-2
d_call: TRBD1
clone_size: -
cdr3_length: 13
cdr3_aa: CASSLDRGEGYTF
cdr3_nt: TGTGCCAGCAGCCTCGACAGGGGAGAGGGCTACACCTTC

j_call: TRBJ2-2
v_call: TRBV25-1
d_call: -
clone_size: few
cdr3_length: 17
cdr3_aa: CASSNPLGGGLTGELFF
cdr3_nt: TGTGCCAGCAGCAACCCTCTGGGCGGAGGCCTCACCGGGGAGCTGTTTTTT

j_call: TRBJ2-2
v_call: TRBV5-1
d_call: -
clone_size: few
cdr3_length: 15
cdr3_aa: CASSEGVLPTGELFF
cdr3_nt: TGCGCCAGCAGTGAAGGGGTCCTTCCAACCGGGGAGCTGTTTTTT

j_call: TRBJ2-2
v_call: TRBV11-2
d_call: TRBD2
clone_size: -
cdr3_length: 17
cdr3_aa: CASSLDPEAGRAGELFF
cdr3_nt: TGTGCCAGCAGCTTAGATCCCGAGGCAGGGAGGGCCGGGGAGCTGTTTTTT

j_call: TRBJ2-1
v_call: TRBV28
d_call: TRBD2
clone_size: many
cdr3_length: 16
cdr3_aa: CASSSAGLAGRNEQFF
cdr3_nt: TGTGCCAGCAGTTCTGCCGGACTAGCGGGGCGGAATGAGCAGTTCTTC

j_call: TRBJ2-4
v_call: TRBV9
d_call: -
clone_size: many
cdr3_length: 12
cdr3_aa: CASSVGGGIQYF
cdr3_nt: TGTGCCAGCAGCGTAGGCGGCGGCATTCAGTACTTC

j_call: TRBJ2-5
v_call: TRBV12-3/TRBV12-4
d_call: -
clone_size: many
cdr3_length: 14
cdr3_aa: CASSLGPFGKTQYF
cdr3_nt: TGTGCCAGCAGTTTGGGGCCGTTCGGGAAGACCCAGTACTTC

j_call: TRBJ1-1
v_call: TRBV6-2/TRBV6-3
d_call: -
clone_size: many
cdr3_length: 11
cdr3_aa: CASSYPGPAFF
cdr3_nt: TGTGCCAGCAGTTACCCAGGGCCAGCTTTCTTT

j_call: TRBJ1-4
v_call: TRBV9
d_call: -
clone_size: -
cdr3_length: 14
cdr3_aa: CASSAQPGYEKLFF
cdr3_nt: TGTGCCAGCAGCGCCCAACCAGGTTATGAAAAACTGTTTTTT

j_call: TRBJ1-6
v_call: TRBV20-1
d_call: -
clone_size: few
cdr3_length: 15
cdr3_aa: CSARATGTYNSPLHF
cdr3_nt: TGCAGTGCTAGAGCAACGGGGACCTATAATTCACCCCTCCACTTT

j_call: TRBJ1-4
v_call: TRBV3-1
d_call: -
clone_size: few
cdr3_length: 15
cdr3_aa: CASRLDSATNEKLFF
cdr3_nt: TGTGCCAGCAGGTTGGACTCCGCAACTAATGAAAAACTGTTTTTT

j_call: TRBJ1-4
v_call: TRBV5-1
d_call: TRBD1
clone_size: -
cdr3_length: 15
cdr3_aa: CASSFTGTGGEKLIF
cdr3_nt: TGCGCCAGCAGCTTTACGGGGACAGGGGGTGAAAAACTGATTTTT

j_call: TRBJ1-4
v_call: TRBV20-1
d_call: -
clone_size: few
cdr3_length: 14
cdr3_aa: CSARALEANEKLFF
cdr3_nt: TGCAGTGCTAGAGCGTTGGAAGCTAATGAAAAACTGTTTTTT

j_call: TRBJ2-3
v_call: TRBV24-1
d_call: TRBD1
clone_size: many
cdr3_length: 15
cdr3_aa: CATSDSQGATDTQYF
cdr3_nt: TGTGCCACCAGTGATTCGCAGGGGGCCACAGATACGCAGTATTTT

j_call: TRBJ1-1
v_call: TRBV7-3
d_call: -
clone_size: -
cdr3_length: 14
cdr3_aa: CASSLQGHSTEAFF
cdr3_nt: TGTGCCAGCAGCCTACAGGGACACAGCACTGAAGCTTTCTTT

j_call: TRBJ2-2
v_call: TRBV12-3/TRBV12-4
d_call: -
clone_size: -
cdr3_length: 13
cdr3_aa: CASSFIGAGELFF
cdr3_nt: TGTGCCAGCAGTTTCATAGGGGCGGGGGAGCTGTTTTTT

j_call: TRBJ1-2
v_call: TRBV14
d_call: -
clone_size: few
cdr3_length: 14
cdr3_aa: CASSQGVSGFGYTF
cdr3_nt: TGTGCCAGCAGCCAGGGAGTATCGGGGTTCGGCTACACCTTC

j_call: TRBJ2-5
v_call: TRBV7-2
d_call: TRBD2
clone_size: many
cdr3_length: 15
cdr3_aa: CASSLNTGGPETQYF
cdr3_nt: TGTGCCAGCAGCTTAAATACGGGGGGGCCAGAGACCCAGTACTTC

j_call: TRBJ2-5
v_call: TRBV6-6
d_call: TRBD1
clone_size: few
cdr3_length: 16
cdr3_aa: CASRSPPGGRAETQYF
cdr3_nt: TGTGCCAGCAGGAGTCCTCCAGGGGGCCGGGCTGAGACCCAGTACTTC

j_call: TRBJ1-2
v_call: TRBV5-1
d_call: TRBD1
clone_size: -
cdr3_length: 15
cdr3_aa: CASSWTSTGGFGYTF
cdr3_nt: TGCGCCAGCAGCTGGACCTCGACAGGGGGCTTTGGCTACACCTTC

j_call: TRBJ2-3
v_call: TRBV3-1
d_call: TRBD2
clone_size: many
cdr3_length: 16
cdr3_aa: CASSQDRLAGTDTQYF
cdr3_nt: TGTGCCAGCAGCCAAGATAGACTAGCTGGCACAGATACGCAGTATTTT